Listed below are T cell receptor beta chains from one sample, sequenced in a study of human T cells and chemical hapten exposure. TCRdb reprocessed the RACE reads with MiXCR, giving one entry per CDR3 protein. The repertoire includes 150,000 to 200,000 distinct CDR3 sequences, more than 20% of them detected once, and 2.5% sits in the top ten. Sequenced material: whole blood, taken in connection with sensitization to the hapten diphenylcyclopropenone (DPC). These receptor sequences come from a middle-aged woman with alopecia areata. Some clones in this sample may be carry-over from other donors' samples. CDR3s include the opening cysteine and the closing phenylalanine or tryptophan. A D gene is named only where the DNA matches it firmly. Some rows mark clone size as missing; the rest say once, few, many or name a class of expanded clone.

size,D,J,V,DNA,CDR3
NA,NA,TRBJ1-1,TRBV28,TGTGCCAGCAGTTTAGAGGGACGGAGGAACACTGAAGCTTTCTTT,CASSLEGRRNTEAFF
NA,TRBD2,TRBJ2-2,TRBV12-3/TRBV12-4,TGTGCCAGCAGCCCCTACCCGACTAGCGGACTGAACACCGGGGAGCTGTTTTTT,CASSPYPTSGLNTGELFF
once,NA,TRBJ2-7,TRBV7-2,TGTGCCAGCAGCTTTACAGCGGCCCTCTCCTACGAGCAGTACTTC,CASSFTAALSYEQYF
NA,TRBD1,TRBJ2-7,TRBV18,TGTGCCAGCTCAACGACCCGGGACAGGGTCAGCCTGAAGTACTTC,CASSTTRDRVSLKYF
many,NA,TRBJ2-3,TRBV9,TGTGCCAGCAGCGTAGATGGAGTGGTGAGAGATACGCAGTATTTT,CASSVDGVVRDTQYF
NA,NA,TRBJ1-2,TRBV7-2,TGTGCCAGCAGTCCACCGGGGGGCCTTGGCTACACCTTC,CASSPPGGLGYTF
many,TRBD2,TRBJ2-7,TRBV4-1,TGCGCCAGCAGCGAAGTGTTGGCGGGAGACTACGAGCAGTACTTC,CASSEVLAGDYEQYF
NA,NA,TRBJ2-7,TRBV29-1,TGCAGCGTTGATGGGGCGGGCGCCTACGAGCAGTACTTC,CSVDGAGAYEQYF
NA,TRBD1,TRBJ2-2,TRBV9,TGTGCCAGCAGCGTAGGTATAGGGGGCTCGACCGGGGAGCTGTTTTTT,CASSVGIGGSTGELFF
many,NA,TRBJ2-3,TRBV27,TGTGCCAGCAGTTTATCGCCCGCTCTACAGGGGGGGATGGCAGATACGCAGTATTTT,CASSLSPALQGGMADTQYF
NA,NA,TRBJ1-2,TRBV3-1,TGTGCCAGCAGCCCCCCAGAGGGAGGGTATGGCTACACCTTC,CASSPPEGGYGYTF
NA,TRBD1,TRBJ2-1,TRBV5-1,TGCGCCAGCAGCATCACCGGGACAGATTACAATGAGCAGTTCTTC,CASSITGTDYNEQFF
NA,TRBD2,TRBJ2-1,TRBV6-1,TGTGCCAGCAGCAACGGGCTAGCGGGACTTAATGAGCAGTTCTTC,CASSNGLAGLNEQFF
NA,NA,TRBJ1-2,TRBV20-1,TGCAGTGCTAGAGCAGGGGATGGCTACACCTTC,CSARAGDGYTF
few,NA,TRBJ2-6,TRBV4-3,TGCGCCAGCAGCCAGGAGAGACATTCTGGGGCCAACGTCCTGACTTTC,CASSQERHSGANVLTF
NA,TRBD2,TRBJ2-1,TRBV29-1,TGCAGCGCGACACAATCGGGAGGCCTTTACAATGAGCAGTTCTTC,CSATQSGGLYNEQFF
NA,NA,TRBJ2-3,TRBV9,TGTGCCTGCAGCGTAGGGGACTCCGGGGATATAGATACGCAGTATTTT,CACSVGDSGDIDTQYF
few,NA,TRBJ2-2,TRBV5-1,TGCGCCAGCAGCCCTATCGGGGACACCGGGGAGCTGTTTTTT,CASSPIGDTGELFF
few,TRBD2,TRBJ2-1,TRBV15,TGTGCCACCAGCAGAGCTGGGACTAGCGGGAGAAATGAGCAGTTCTTC,CATSRAGTSGRNEQFF
few,TRBD2,TRBJ2-1,TRBV5-5,TGTGCCAGCAGGCCCCAACGGGGGGGCCACAATGAGCAGTTCTTC,CASRPQRGGHNEQFF
NA,TRBD1,TRBJ1-2,TRBV25-1,TGTGCCAGCAGTGTCACCGGGACAGGGACTAACTATGGCTACACCTTC,CASSVTGTGTNYGYTF
NA,NA,TRBJ2-1,TRBV6-2/TRBV6-3,TGTGCCAGCAGTTACGCTAGGAAGCAGTTCTTC,CASSYARKQFF
few,TRBD1,TRBJ1-1,TRBV5-4,TGTGCCAGCAGCCCGAGCCGGGACAGGGGGCCTGAAGCTTTCTTT,CASSPSRDRGPEAFF
NA,NA,TRBJ1-1,TRBV24-1,TGTGCCACCAGTGATCGGCGGTATAGGGAAGCTTTCTTT,CATSDRRYREAFF
few,NA,TRBJ2-1,TRBV6-1,TGTGCCGGAGGTTGGAGCTCCTACAATGAGCAGTTCTTC,CAGGWSSYNEQFF
few,TRBD1,TRBJ2-5,TRBV7-9,TGTGCCAGCAGCCCTGGGACAGTTCAAGATATGCAGTACTTC,CASSPGTVQDMQYF
few,NA,TRBJ1-5,TRBV6-2/TRBV6-3,TGTGCCAGCAGCCCCCCAGGCTATCAGCCCCAGCATTTT,CASSPPGYQPQHF
NA,NA,TRBJ2-7,TRBV28,TGTGCCAGCAGTTCTGGGTCCCGTTACGAGCAGTACTTC,CASSSGSRYEQYF
few,TRBD2,TRBJ2-7,TRBV20-1,TGCAGTGCTAGAGATGGAGGGAGGGCCTCCGAGCAGTACTTC,CSARDGGRASEQYF
NA,NA,TRBJ2-2,TRBV27,TGTGCCAGCAGTAACTCCAGGGGTACCGGGGAGCTGTTTTTT,CASSNSRGTGELFF
NA,TRBD2,TRBJ2-1,TRBV7-9,TGTGCCAGCAATAAACGGGGGGGGTTGTACAATGAGCAGTTCTTC,CASNKRGGLYNEQFF
NA,TRBD2,TRBJ2-5,TRBV6-2/TRBV6-3,TGTGCCAGCACCGGGACTAGCGGACAGTGGGAGGAGACCCAGTACTTC,CASTGTSGQWEETQYF
NA,NA,TRBJ1-2,TRBV24-1,TGTGCCACCAGTGATTCACGGGGGCATGGCTACACCTTC,CATSDSRGHGYTF
NA,TRBD2,TRBJ2-4,TRBV6-2/TRBV6-3,TGTGCCAGCAGTTTAACTCCTAGCGGCAAAAACATTCAGTACTTC,CASSLTPSGKNIQYF
few,NA,TRBJ2-1,TRBV24-1,TGTGCCACCCAACTAGGGGCGGAGTTCTTC,CATQLGAEFF
few,NA,TRBJ2-5,TRBV7-2,TGTGCCAGCAGCTCCACTCAGGGAGAGACCCAGTACTTC,CASSSTQGETQYF
few,NA,TRBJ2-3,TRBV12-3/TRBV12-4,TGTGCCAGCAGTCCCCCGGGACACCAAGATACGCAGTATTTT,CASSPPGHQDTQYF
few,NA,TRBJ2-7,TRBV9,TGTGCCAGCAGCCCCCAACCGGGGACGGCGACCTACGAGCAGTACTTC,CASSPQPGTATYEQYF
NA,NA,TRBJ2-6,TRBV10-3,TGTGCCATCAGTCGGGGCACTGGGGCCAACGTCCTGACTTTC,CAISRGTGANVLTF
many,TRBD1,TRBJ1-1,TRBV7-3,TGTGCCAGCAGCGCGACAGGGGATAACACTGAAGCTTTCTTT,CASSATGDNTEAFF
NA,NA,TRBJ2-3,TRBV20-1,TGCAGTGCTACAGGGACTAGCACAGATACGCAGTATTTT,CSATGTSTDTQYF
NA,NA,TRBJ2-3,TRBV11-2,TGTGCCAGCAGCGAGACAGGAACTAGCACAGATACGCAGTATTTT,CASSETGTSTDTQYF
many,TRBD1,TRBJ1-5,TRBV29-1,TGCAGCGTTGAAGTACAGGGGAACCAGCCCCAGCATTTT,CSVEVQGNQPQHF
NA,TRBD2,TRBJ2-1,TRBV29-1,TGCAGCGTCTCTCTTCTAGCGGGAGGGTTCAATGAGCAGTTCTTC,CSVSLLAGGFNEQFF
NA,TRBD2,TRBJ2-7,TRBV7-2,TGTGCCAGCAGCGCCGGGACTAGCGGCTACGAGCAGTACTTC,CASSAGTSGYEQYF
NA,NA,TRBJ2-2,TRBV4-2,TGTGCCAGCAGCCAAGGGACTGACACCGGGGAGCTGTTTTTT,CASSQGTDTGELFF
few,NA,TRBJ1-2,TRBV2,TGTGCCAGCAGTGATACCCCTGGAGCCCCATATGGCTACACCTTC,CASSDTPGAPYGYTF
NA,NA,TRBJ1-5,TRBV9,TGTGCCAGCAGCGTAGAAGGGAACAATCAGCCCCAGCATTTT,CASSVEGNNQPQHF
few,NA,TRBJ2-7,TRBV20-1,TGCAGTGCCCCTGGTCCGTTTCGGGACGAGCAGTACTTC,CSAPGPFRDEQYF
few,NA,TRBJ1-2,TRBV29-1,TGCAGCGTTGCAGGGAAGGATGGCTACACCTTC,CSVAGKDGYTF
many,NA,TRBJ1-5,TRBV20-1,TGCAGTGCTAGAGGGAGGCAGGGCAATCAGCCCCAGCATTTT,CSARGRQGNQPQHF
NA,NA,TRBJ1-5,TRBV7-2,TGTGCCAGCAGCTTGTTTCCAGGGAGCAATCAGCCCCAGCATTTT,CASSLFPGSNQPQHF
NA,TRBD1,TRBJ2-5,TRBV9,TGTGCCAGCAGCAGGGGACAGATCCAAGAGACCCAGTACTTC,CASSRGQIQETQYF